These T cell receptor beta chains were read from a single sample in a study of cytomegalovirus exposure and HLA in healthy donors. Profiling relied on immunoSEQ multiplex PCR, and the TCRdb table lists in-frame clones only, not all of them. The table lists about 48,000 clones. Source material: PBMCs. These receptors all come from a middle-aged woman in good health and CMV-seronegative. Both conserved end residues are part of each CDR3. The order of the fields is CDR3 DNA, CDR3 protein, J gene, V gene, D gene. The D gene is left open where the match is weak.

TGTGCCAGCACCCAACAGGGGGGAGGTTACGAGCAGTACTTC	CASTQQGGGYEQYF	TRBJ2-7	TRBV2	TRBD1
TGTGCCAGCTCACAGGGGTATAGCAATCAGCCCCAGCATTTT	CASSQGYSNQPQHF	TRBJ1-5	TRBV27	TRBD1
TGCGCCAGCAGCCTCTTGGGACAGGGTGACAATGAGCAGTTCTTC	CASSLLGQGDNEQFF	TRBJ2-1	TRBV4-1	TRBD1
TGTGCCAGCAGCGTAGGTGCAGCGGGAGGGGGGGCAGATACGCAGTATTTT	CASSVGAAGGGADTQYF	TRBJ2-3	TRBV9	TRBD2
TGCGCCAGCAGCAAACGACAGGGGGCGGACACTGAAGCTTTCTTT	CASSKRQGADTEAFF	TRBJ1-1	TRBV5-1	TRBD1
TGTGCCAGTAGTATACAGGGGGGCACAGATACGCAGTATTTT	CASSIQGGTDTQYF	TRBJ2-3	TRBV19	TRBD1
TGTGCCAGCAGTCCGTCCGGGACAGGGGGAAACACCATATATTTT	CASSPSGTGGNTIYF	TRBJ1-3	TRBV6-5	TRBD1
TGTGCCAGCAGCCACGGACAGAATATCAGAGCCCAGCATTTT	CASSHGQNIRAQHF	TRBJ1-5	TRBV5-6	-
TGTGCCAGCAGCTCCCATATGGTAGCGGGGACCCAGTACTTC	CASSSHMVAGTQYF	TRBJ2-5	TRBV7-3	TRBD2
TGTGCCAGCAGCTGGGGACAGCTGAACACCGGGGAGCTGTTTTTT	CASSWGQLNTGELFF	TRBJ2-2	TRBV11-3	TRBD1
TGTGCCAGTGCAGGGGGCTTGAATGAAAAACTGTTTTTT	CASAGGLNEKLFF	TRBJ1-4	TRBV6-1	TRBD1
TGTGCCAGCTCCCCCACACTAACTAACGAGCAGTACTTC	CASSPTLTNEQYF	TRBJ2-7	TRBV18	-
TGTGCCAGTAGCCTAACTAGAGTCTATCCCGGGGAGCTGTTTTTT	CASSLTRVYPGELFF	TRBJ2-2	TRBV19	-
TGCGCCAGCAGCCAAGACGGACTCGCGTCACCCCTCCACTTT	CASSQDGLASPLHF	TRBJ1-6	TRBV4-3	-
TGTGCCTGGAGTGTTGTGCTAGGTGAGCAGTTCTTC	CAWSVVLGEQFF	TRBJ2-1	TRBV30	-
TGCGCCAGCAGCTTGGTGGGGGGGCTGAATGAAAAACTGTTTTTT	CASSLVGGLNEKLFF	TRBJ1-4	TRBV5-1	-
TGTGCCAGCAGTAAGGTGGGGGACAGCACTGAAGCTTTCTTT	CASSKVGDSTEAFF	TRBJ1-1	TRBV6-1	TRBD1
TGTGCCAGCAGTTCCGCACAGGGCAACTATGGCTACACCTTC	CASSSAQGNYGYTF	TRBJ1-2	TRBV7-2	-
TGTGCCAGTAGTATGTTGGGGACAGGGGACTACGAGCAGTACTTC	CASSMLGTGDYEQYF	TRBJ2-7	TRBV19	TRBD1
TGCGCCAGCAGCTTGATGCTAGCGGCTCCCCAGTACTTC	CASSLMLAAPQYF	TRBJ2-5	TRBV5-1	TRBD2
TGTGCCAGCAGCTTGGGCCAGGGTGCTGGGGCCAACGTCCTGACTTTC	CASSLGQGAGANVLTF	TRBJ2-6	TRBV5-4	-
TGCAGCGTGGGGGGATTAAACGAGCAGTACTTC	CSVGGLNEQYF	TRBJ2-7	TRBV29-1	-
TGTGCCAGCAGTTTAACGGGAGGGCCGTACGAGCAGTACTTC	CASSLTGGPYEQYF	TRBJ2-7	TRBV28	TRBD2
TGTGCCAGTAGTCTCATACAGGGGAACACTGAAGCTTTCTTT	CASSLIQGNTEAFF	TRBJ1-1	TRBV19	-
TGTGCCAGCAGCTTAGAAGGGGGCGAGCAGTACTTC	CASSLEGGEQYF	TRBJ2-7	TRBV7-9	-
TGTGCCTGGAGAATGGGGGGGACGCAGTATTTT	CAWRMGGTQYF	TRBJ2-3	TRBV30	TRBD2
TGCGCCAGCAGCTTGGGGGGCGCAGGGCATCAGCCCCAGCATTTT	CASSLGGAGHQPQHF	TRBJ1-5	TRBV5-1	-